The next 21 T cell receptor beta chains were all read from a single sample in a study of metastatic and nonmetastatic thyroid tumors. Patients had received no treatment of any kind before thyroid surgery. TCRdb recomputed clones from the PCR reads via MiXCR. The sample has about 39,000 clones; approximately 20% are singletons. The specimen sequenced was blood. All receptors come from a female donor with papillary thyroid cancer or a benign thyroid nodule (not recorded which). Some clones in this sample may be carry-over from other donors' samples.

Remarks on this clone: Given a much more abundant clone one base away, this may be a read error. This rearrangement joins TRBV10-3 to TRBJ2-2; D ambiguous. The CDR3 loop spans 14 amino acids. Trimming took 0 bases from V and 4 from J, leaving 6 bases between them. Germline CDR1 ENHRY, CDR2 SYGVKD. This CDR3 is CAISESSITGELFF. The CDR3 DNA sequence: TGTGCCATCAGTGAGTCTAGCATCACCGGGGAGCTGTTTTTT.

This clone was seen repeatedly, ten times or more. The chain joins TRBV7-9 to TRBJ2-3, with a weak D call TRBD1 (6 bases). Germline V gene data show CDR1 as SEHNR and CDR2 as FQNEAQ (reference sequence). The CDR3 loop spans 14 amino acids. V was trimmed by 2 bases and J by 5 bases, leaving 11 bases between them. The chain's CDR3 is CASSLSTGIDTQYF. The CDR3, as DNA: TGTGCCAGCAGCTTATCCACAGGGATAGATACGCAGTATTTT.

In its sample, this clone was seen a few times. A read error may explain this, as a much larger clone is one base away. Other DNA sequences in this sample translate to the same CDR3. V gene TRBV12-3 or TRBV12-4 combines with J gene TRBJ2-5; 7 positions agree with TRBD1. V trimming: 6 bases; J trimming: 13 bases; junction bases outside the gene matches: 14. The CDR3 contains 13 residues. CDR3 DNA sequence: TGTGCCAGCAGCCCCGGGAAGAGACAGGGCCGGTACTTC. Protein: CASSPGKRQGRYF.

This clone showed up many times. The V and J genes are TRBV30 and TRBJ1-5; TRBD1 matches 7 bases. Germline V gene data show CDR1 as GTSNPN and CDR2 as SVGIG (reference sequence). The CDR3 has 13 amino acids. V was pared by 3 bases and J by 3 bases, with 2 bases of the junction left unmatched. The CDR3 DNA reads TGTGCCTGGAGCGGGACAGACAATCAGCCCCAGCATTTT. Protein sequence: CAWSGTDNQPQHF.

V usage is TRBV9 and J usage is TRBJ1-6; unclear D gene. CDR1 is SGDLS and CDR2 is YYNGEE in the germline V gene. The length of the CDR3 is 16 residues. The germline V and J ends were trimmed by 5 bases and 0 bases, with 12 bases remaining between them. The CDR3 nucleotides are TGTGCCAGCAGTCCTGCCATCGACTCCTATAATTCACCCCTCCACTTT. The encoded protein is CASSPAIDSYNSPLHF.

The gene calls are TRBV20-1 and TRBJ2-1; a weak D match, TRBD1 (5 bases). The CDR3 is 14 amino acids. V lost 5 bases to trimming and J lost 7 bases, with 18 bases between them. CDR1 DFQATT and CDR2 SNEGSKA come from the germline V gene (reference sequence). The CDR3 spells CSALSRTLRNEQFF. CDR3 coding DNA: TGCAGTGCTTTATCTAGGACACTACGGAATGAGCAGTTCTTC.

This clone came up a few times. This sequence joins TRBV12-3 or TRBV12-4 and TRBJ2-7, with D possibly being TRBD1 or TRBD2 (5 bases each). This CDR3 has 14 amino acids. V gave up 6 bases and J gave up 8 bases, with 20 bases separating them. The CDR3 region has the DNA TGTGCCAGCAGACCTGGGGGAGCCGGCATCAAGCAGTACTTC. It encodes CASRPGGAGIKQYF.

This clone was counted only a few times. The chain uses TRBV6-2 or TRBV6-3 and TRBJ1-1; D is uncertain. The CDR3 totals 11 residues. Per germline, CDR1 MNHEY and CDR2 SVGEGT. Trimming left V 3 bases short and J 3 bases short, with 2 bases between. In nucleotides, the CDR3 is TGTGCCAGCAGTTATTACACTGAAGCTTTCTTT. It encodes CASSYYTEAFF.

Remarks on this clone: A much larger clone differs from this one at a single base, so this may be a read error. The chain recombines TRBV20-1 with TRBJ2-5; a weak D match, TRBD2 (5 bases). CDR3 length: 13 residues. Germline V gene sequence: CDR1 DFQATT, CDR2 SNEGSKA (reference sequence). CDR3 amino acids: CSARFGGQETHYF. CDR3 nucleotides: TGCAGTGCTAGGTTCGGAGGCCAAGAGACCCATTACTTC.

This clone was recorded at least ten times. The CDR3 sequence is CASGGGSVGNYGYTF. CDR3 DNA: TGCGCCAGCGGCGGCGGTTCTGTTGGGAACTATGGCTACACCTTC. The chain recombines TRBV10-2 with TRBJ1-2; unclear D gene. CDR1 and CDR2 from the germline V gene are WSHSY and SAAADI. V dropped 8 bases and J dropped 2 bases, with 18 bases sitting between them. The CDR3 contains 15 residues.

This clone was detected ten times or more. V usage is TRBV19 and J usage is TRBJ1-5; tentatively, D is TRBD1 (6 bases). This CDR3 is 15 amino acids long. Trimming took 3 bases from V and 6 from J, leaving 15 bases between them. Germline V gene lookup returns CDR1 LNHDA and CDR2 SQIVND (reference sequence). DNA for the CDR3: TGTGCCAGTAGTATTGAGGACAGTAGGTTTCAGCCCCAGCATTTT. Amino acid sequence: CASSIEDSRFQPQHF.

This clone was seen ten or more times. The chain carries TRBV2 and TRBJ2-3, with a possible D match to TRBD1 (6 bases). This CDR3 has 13 amino acids. Trimming stripped 3 bases from V and 5 bases from J, with 9 bases between. In germline, CDR1 is SNHLY, CDR2 FYNNEI. This CDR3 reads CASSDGQKDTQYF. The DNA for the CDR3 is TGTGCCAGCAGTGACGGACAGAAAGATACGCAGTATTTT.

This clone is labeled medium-sized (0.01 to 0.1%). J is TRBJ1-2 and V is TRBV6-1; 8 bases fit TRBD1. The V segment lost 4 bases and the J segment 8 bases; nucleotides outside the gene matches: 3. The CDR3 covers 12 residues. Germline CDR1 reads MNHNS; CDR2 reads SASEGT. CDR3 in DNA: TGTGCCAGCAGTGGTTGGACAGGGGGCTACACCTTC. This translates into CASSGWTGGYTF.

J is TRBJ2-7 and V is TRBV6-1, with D uncertain. Germline CDR1 is MNHNS and CDR2 is SASEGT. The CDR3 is made up of 12 amino acids. V was cut by 4 bases and J by 7 bases, with 11 bases left in between. The CDR3 sequence is CASSGNGREQYF. CDR3 bases: TGTGCCAGCAGTGGAAATGGCCGGGAGCAGTACTTC.

The chain links TRBV28 to TRBJ1-6, with 7 bases matching TRBD1. The length of the CDR3 is 13 residues. Trimming took 7 bases from V and 5 from J; bases not matched to a gene: 2. Germline V CDR1 and CDR2: MDHEN, SYDVKM. The CDR3 DNA reads TGTGCCAGCACAGGGGGAGATAATTCACCCCTCCACTTT. This sequence encodes CASTGGDNSPLHF.

The chain couples TRBV7-2 to TRBJ1-2; no reliable D call. The CDR3 has 15 residues. Trimming left V 1 base short and J 6 bases short, with 15 bases between. The germline V gene has CDR1 SGHTA and CDR2 FQGNSA. The CDR3, as DNA: TGTGCCAGCAGCTTAGAGGTGGGGAGTCTCGATGGCTACACCTTC. Protein: CASSLEVGSLDGYTF.

This clone came up many times. CDR3 region: CASSLDLAGNNEQFF. The CDR3 DNA reads as TGCGCCAGCAGCTTGGATCTAGCGGGAAACAATGAGCAGTTCTTC. The chain is built from TRBV5-1 and TRBJ2-1; 9 bases align to TRBD2. Trimming removed 0 bases from V and 5 bases from J; junction bases left unmatched: 3. This CDR3 region has 15 residues. Germline loops: CDR1 SGHRS, CDR2 YFSETQ.

This clone was found many times. The sample carries other DNA sequences with the same CDR3. The chain recombines TRBV28 with TRBJ1-1, with a weak D call TRBD1 (5 bases). Trimming stripped 6 bases from V and 3 bases from J, with 17 bases between. The CDR3 extends over 15 amino acids. Germline-derived CDR1 and CDR2 are MDHEN and SYDVKM. The CDR3 loop is CASSPRGGRYTEAFF. As DNA, the CDR3 is TGTGCCAGCAGCCCCCGGGGCGGGCGGTACACTGAAGCTTTCTTT.

For this clone: A much larger clone sits a single nucleotide away, making a read error possible. This chain links TRBV20-1 with TRBJ2-2, with TRBD2 matching 8 bases. The CDR3 is 14 amino acids. From germline, CDR1 is DFQATT and CDR2 SNEGSKA (reference sequence). J lost 1 base, V lost 6 bases, and 4 bases had no gene match. The DNA for the CDR3 is TGCAGTGCAGTACTAGCGGTGAACACCGGGGAGCTGTTTTTT. As protein: CSAVLAVNTGELFF.

J is TRBJ2-2 and V is TRBV7-9; D is possibly TRBD1 (6 bases). CDR1 is SEHNR, CDR2 FQNEAQ, per germline (reference sequence). CDR3 size: 15 residues. Trimming pared 6 bases from V and 5 bases from J, leaving 16 bases between. CDR3 amino acids: CASSPRYRVTGELFF. Written as DNA, the CDR3 is TGTGCCAGCAGTCCACGTTACAGGGTAACCGGGGAGCTGTTTTTT.

This clone came up a few times. This chain links TRBV6-1 with TRBJ2-7; 9 bases fit TRBD1. Germline V gene data show CDR1 as MNHNS and CDR2 as SASEGT. This CDR3 spans 16 amino acids. V lost 3 bases, J lost 1 base, and 7 bases stayed unmatched. CDR3 coding DNA: TGTGCCAGCAGTGACCCGCAGGGGACAGGGTCCTACGAGCAGTACTTC. It specifies CASSDPQGTGSYEQYF.